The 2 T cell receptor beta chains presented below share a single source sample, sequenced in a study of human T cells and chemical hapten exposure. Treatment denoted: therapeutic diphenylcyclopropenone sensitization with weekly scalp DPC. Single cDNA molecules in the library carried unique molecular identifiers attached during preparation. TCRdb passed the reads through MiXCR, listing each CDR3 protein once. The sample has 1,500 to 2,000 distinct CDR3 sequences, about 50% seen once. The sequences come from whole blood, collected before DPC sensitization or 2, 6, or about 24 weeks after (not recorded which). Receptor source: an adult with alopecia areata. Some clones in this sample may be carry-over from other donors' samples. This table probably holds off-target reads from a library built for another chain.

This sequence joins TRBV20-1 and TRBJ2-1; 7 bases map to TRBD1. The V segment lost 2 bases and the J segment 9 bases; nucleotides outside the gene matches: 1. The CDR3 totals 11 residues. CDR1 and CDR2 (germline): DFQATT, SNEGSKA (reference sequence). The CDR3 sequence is CSARRGLEQFF. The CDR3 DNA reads TGCAGTGCTAGAAGGGGGCTTGAGCAGTTCTTC.

The CDR3 region is CASSVGTGELFF. CDR3 coding DNA: TGTGCCAGCAGCGTGGGAACCGGGGAGCTGTTTTTT. The chain joins TRBV9 to TRBJ2-2, with D hard to call. V lost 2 bases, J lost 5 bases, and 4 bases lay in between. The germline V gene has CDR1 SGDLS and CDR2 YYNGEE. The CDR3 has 12 amino acids.